A selection of T cell receptor beta chains follows, all from one sample in a study of cytomegalovirus exposure and HLA in healthy donors. Sequencing used immunoSEQ multiplex PCR; TCRdb keeps in-frame clones, though not all of them. Here the sample spans about 89,000 clones, over 80% being singletons. The sequenced sample consisted of PBMCs. The receptors stem from a female donor in good health and CMV-seropositive. CDR3s include the opening cysteine and the closing phenylalanine or tryptophan. The order of the fields is V gene, J gene, clone size, D gene, CDR3 DNA, CDR3 protein. D genes are given only for firm matches. Clone size is stated in some rows and not others, as once, few, many or a class when expanded.

TRBV28,TRBJ2-7,-,-,TGTGCCAGCAGCATACAGAGTACCTACGAGCAGTACTTC,CASSIQSTYEQYF
TRBV7-9,TRBJ1-1,-,-,TGTGCCAGCAGCTTAGCCTCCGGGGGTGGGACTGAAGCTTTCTTT,CASSLASGGGTEAFF
TRBV12-2,TRBJ1-5,-,-,TGTGCAAGTCGCTTAGCCAAGGGGGAGTGTCAGCCCCAGCATTTT,CASRLAKGECQPQHF
TRBV6-4,TRBJ1-5,-,-,TGTGCCAGCAGTGAACAGGGAGTTAGCAATCAGCCCCAGCATTTT,CASSEQGVSNQPQHF
TRBV5-1,TRBJ2-1,-,-,TGCGCCAGCAGCTTGGGGCAGACCTACAATGAGCAGTTCTTC,CASSLGQTYNEQFF
TRBV29-1,TRBJ2-7,-,TRBD2,TGCAGCGTTGAGGGACTAGCGGGACTAGGCTACGAGCAGTACTTC,CSVEGLAGLGYEQYF
TRBV10-1,TRBJ1-1,once,-,TGCGCCAGCAGTGAGGGTCAGGAGAACACTGAAGCTTTCTTT,CASSEGQENTEAFF
TRBV19,TRBJ2-7,-,TRBD2,TGTGCCAGTAGTATGTCTAGCGGGACCTACGAGCAGTACTTC,CASSMSSGTYEQYF
TRBV7-9,TRBJ1-1,-,-,TGTGCCAGCAGCCGTAATGCCGGGAACACTGAAGCTTTCTTT,CASSRNAGNTEAFF
TRBV7-9,TRBJ1-6,-,-,TGTGCCAGCAGCCTAGAGGGGGGGGATTCACCCCTCCACTTT,CASSLEGGDSPLHF
TRBV7-9,TRBJ1-2,-,TRBD1,TGTGCCAGCAGCCAAGGGGGCGCGGCGGGCTACACCTTC,CASSQGGAAGYTF
TRBV28,TRBJ1-1,-,-,TGTGCCAGCAGTTCTGTCGGCGGGAACACTGAAGCTTTCTTT,CASSSVGGNTEAFF
TRBV28,TRBJ1-2,-,TRBD1,TGTGCCAGCAGTTTACAACAGGGGGGCTATGGCTACACCTTC,CASSLQQGGYGYTF
TRBV5-1,TRBJ2-3,-,-,TGCGCCAGCAGCTTGGCCGTTGGGGGGAGCACAGATACGCAGTATTTT,CASSLAVGGSTDTQYF
TRBV10-3,TRBJ2-7,-,TRBD1,TGTGCCATCAGACCAGGACAGGGTGGCTACGAGCAGTACTTC,CAIRPGQGGYEQYF
TRBV5-5,TRBJ2-7,-,-,TGTGCCAGCAGCTTGGCCTGGGGGACTGAGGGTTACGAGCAGTACTTC,CASSLAWGTEGYEQYF
TRBV2,TRBJ2-5,-,-,TGTGCCAGCAGTGATAGCGTTTTAGGGACTCAAGAGACCCAGTACTTC,CASSDSVLGTQETQYF
TRBV27,TRBJ2-7,-,-,TGTGCCAGCAGTTTAGGTCGGTCCTACGAGCAGTACTTC,CASSLGRSYEQYF
TRBV10-3,TRBJ1-2,-,-,TGTGCCATCAGTGAGTCGGGGGGGAGCTATGGCTACACCTTC,CAISESGGSYGYTF
TRBV7-2,TRBJ2-1,-,-,TGTGCCAGCAGCTTAGGAGGTATACAGCAGTTCTTC,CASSLGGIQQFF
TRBV6-4,TRBJ1-2,-,TRBD1,TGTGCCAGCAGCGACGGGACAGGGGCTCGCTACACCTTC,CASSDGTGARYTF
TRBV6-5,TRBJ1-1,-,TRBD1,TGTGCCAGCACCACAGGGGTGAACACTGAAGCTTTCTTT,CASTTGVNTEAFF
TRBV27,TRBJ2-7,-,-,TGTGCCAGCAGGGTACAGGGTGAGTACGAGCAGTACTTC,CASRVQGEYEQYF
TRBV27,TRBJ1-2,-,-,TGTGCCAGCAGTTTGTCCAGGGACTATGGCTACACCTTC,CASSLSRDYGYTF
TRBV6-5,TRBJ1-1,once,-,TGTGCCAGCAGTCAGATGGCAAACACTGAAGCTTTCTTT,CASSQMANTEAFF